The clone carrying this TCR beta chain is a singleton in its sample. Using immunoSEQ multiplex PCR, the repertoire was profiled, and TCRdb retains in-frame clones only, with some absent. The data show about 82,000 clones, around 90% seen once. The data originate from a study of technical replicates of blood from a handful of donors. Material for sequencing was T cells isolated from PBMCs. The sequence was obtained from a human donor in good health.

In DNA, the CDR3 is TGTGCCAGCAGTTGGACATTGTACAATGAGCAGTTCTTC. Encoded protein: CASSWTLYNEQFF. The chain joins TRBV6-6 to TRBJ2-1, with D tentatively TRBD1 (5 bases). Trimming shortened V by 4 bases and J by 4 bases, and 8 bases separated the two germline ends. The CDR3 spans 13 residues. The germline V gene encodes CDR1 MNHNY and CDR2 SVGAGI (reference sequence).